This T cell receptor beta chain is from a study of metastatic and nonmetastatic thyroid tumors. As handled by the study authors: Between-group CDR3 differences, defined by clinicopathological status, yielded a distant-metastasis classifier for papillary thyroid cancer. TCRdb re-analyzed the PCR reads through MiXCR. The authors' filters were not applied to this entry. This table holds about 59,000 clones, under 20% found once. This clone was seen ten or more times. The entire patient cohort was treatment-naive prior to thyroid surgery. Germline V CDR1 and CDR2: DFQATT, SNEGSKA (reference sequence). The CDR3 totals 14 residues. Trimming took off 6 bases at V and 0 bases at J, with 12 bases between the two ends.

The chain has TRBV20-1 and TRBJ2-1; D is undetermined. Sequencing used blood. This receptor was obtained from a male donor with papillary thyroid cancer or a benign thyroid nodule (not recorded which). Some clones in this sample may be carry-over from other donors' samples. In DNA form, the CDR3 reads TGCAGTGCCGTTAGTCCTAGCTCCTACAATGAGCAGTTCTTC. Amino acids: CSAVSPSSYNEQFF.